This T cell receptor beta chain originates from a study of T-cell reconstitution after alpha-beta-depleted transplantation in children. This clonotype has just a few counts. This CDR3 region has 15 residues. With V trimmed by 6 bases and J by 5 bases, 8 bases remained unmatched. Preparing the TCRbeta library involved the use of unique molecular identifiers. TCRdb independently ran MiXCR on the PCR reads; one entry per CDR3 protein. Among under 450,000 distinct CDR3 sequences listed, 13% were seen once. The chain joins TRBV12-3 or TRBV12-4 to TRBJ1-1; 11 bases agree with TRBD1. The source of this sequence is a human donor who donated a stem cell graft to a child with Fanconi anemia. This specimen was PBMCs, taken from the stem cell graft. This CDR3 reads CASRDRGRGSTEAFF. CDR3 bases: TGTGCCAGCAGGGACAGGGGGCGCGGTAGTACTGAAGCTTTCTTT.